The 15 T cell receptor beta chains below were found in one sample sequenced in a study of cytomegalovirus exposure and HLA in healthy donors. Researchers ran the PCR with 60 Vbeta and 13 Jbeta primers. TCRdb's table, derived via immunoSEQ multiplex PCR, lists solely in-frame clones and lacks some. The sample contains tens of thousands of clones, 70% to 85% of which appear only once. Sequencing input: PBMCs. Receptors originate from a man in his fifties in good health and CMV-seronegative.

This chain uses TRBV7-2 with TRBJ2-3, with 12 bases that match TRBD1. The CDR3 has 18 residues. CDR1 is SGHTA, CDR2 FQGNSA, per germline. The V gene end was trimmed by 0 bases and the J gene end by 5 bases; junction bases not matched to a gene: 9. For the CDR3, the DNA is TGTGCCAGCAGCTTAGCGCTTTCGGGACAGGGGGCGGGAGATACGCAGTATTTT. Translating it yields CASSLALSGQGAGDTQYF.

This rearrangement joins TRBV18 to TRBJ2-3; D is perhaps TRBD2 (6 bases). The germline V gene has CDR1 KGHSH and CDR2 LQKENI. Trimming removed 5 bases from V and 6 bases from J, with 18 bases in between. The CDR3 has 15 residues. CDR3 DNA: TGTGCCAGCTCATTTAGGGAGGTCGGTTACGATACGCAGTATTTT. The encoded protein is CASSFREVGYDTQYF.

The V gene is TRBV7-2, the J gene TRBJ1-1; weak D call: TRBD1 (6 bases). This CDR3 spans 15 amino acids. Per the germline V gene, CDR1 is SGHTA and CDR2 is FQGNSA. V was pared by 10 bases and J by 3 bases, with 21 bases between. Here the CDR3 reads CANPRQATPDTEAFF. In DNA, the CDR3 is TGTGCCAACCCGAGACAGGCCACACCCGACACTGAAGCTTTCTTT. The full variable domain, completed using reference TRBV7-2 and TRBJ1-1, is GAGVSQSPSNKVTEKGKDVELRCDPISGHTALYWYRQSLGQGLEFLIYFQGNSAPDKSGLPSDRFSAERTGGSVSTLTIQRTQQEDSAVYLCANPRQATPDTEAFFGQGTRLTVV.

The V gene is TRBV28, the J gene TRBJ1-2; D gene ambiguous. Germline CDR1 reads MDHEN; CDR2 reads SYDVKM. The CDR3 totals 14 residues. Trimming shortened V by 4 bases and J by 3 bases, and 12 bases separated the two germline ends. Here the CDR3 reads CASSSRTEDYGYTF. CDR3 nucleotide sequence: TGTGCCAGCAGTTCCCGGACGGAGGACTATGGCTACACCTTC.

The sample holds a few counts of this clone. This chain's CDR3 is CASSPPHRVGTEAFF. Written as DNA, the CDR3 is TGTGCCAGCTCACCCCCCCACAGGGTGGGGACTGAAGCTTTCTTT. This chain links TRBV18 with TRBJ1-1, with D possibly matching TRBD1 (6 bases). This CDR3 has 15 residues. Germline loops: CDR1 KGHSH, CDR2 LQKENI. The ends were cut back, 3 bases at V and 5 bases at J, with 16 bases in the middle.

The CDR3 reads CASSLDRGQETQYF. The CDR3 DNA follows: TGTGCCAGCAGCTTAGACCGCGGACAAGAGACCCAGTACTTC. The chain is built from TRBV7-8 and TRBJ2-5; D remains ambiguous. Looked up from germline, CDR1 is SGHVS and CDR2 is FQNEAQ. Between the trimmed V and J ends, which lost 1 base and 2 bases, there was a span of 8 bases. There are 14 residues in the CDR3.

This chain uses TRBV2 with TRBJ2-1; 9 nucleotides line up with TRBD1. V gave up 6 bases and J gave up 8 bases; unmatched junction bases: 5. From germline, CDR1 is SNHLY and CDR2 FYNNEI. The CDR3 is 13 residues long. Written as DNA, the CDR3 is TGTGCCAGCAGGGGACAGGGTATCGATGAGCAGTTCTTC. Its protein is CASRGQGIDEQFF.

In this sample, this clone turned up a few times. In nucleotides, the CDR3 is TGTGCCAGCAGCCCCAGGGGGCTTGGGCCAGATACGCAGTATTTT. Its protein is CASSPRGLGPDTQYF. This chain joins TRBV6-5 and TRBJ2-3; 8 bases align to TRBD1. The junction had 9 bases not matched to a gene; V was cut back by 6 bases and J by 4 bases. The germline V gene encodes CDR1 MNHEY and CDR2 SVGAGI. The CDR3 extends over 15 amino acids.

The chain employs TRBV28 and TRBJ2-3, with D perhaps matching TRBD2 (5 bases). Trimming cost V 1 base and J 8 bases, with 22 bases left between them. The germline V gene encodes CDR1 MDHEN and CDR2 SYDVKM. The CDR3 has 17 amino acids. The CDR3 reads CASSLSVKLYRDGTQYF. CDR3 DNA sequence: TGTGCCAGCAGTTTATCTGTCAAACTGTATCGGGATGGTACGCAGTATTTT.

The CDR3 nucleotides read TGTGCCAGCAGTCCCAACGCGGACAGGGGGCGGTACGAGCAGTACTTC. This sequence encodes CASSPNADRGRYEQYF. This chain joins TRBV28 and TRBJ2-7; 11 bases align to TRBD1. Germline lookup yields CDR1 MDHEN and CDR2 SYDVKM. The CDR3 is 16 amino acids. The V gene end was trimmed by 5 bases and the J gene end by 4 bases; junction bases not matched to a gene: 10.

The chain combines TRBV20-1 with TRBJ2-1; D gene ambiguous. The germline CDR1 and CDR2 sequences are DFQATT and SNEGSKA (reference sequence). This CDR3 comprises 11 residues. The V and J ends lost 8 bases and 2 bases respectively, with 7 bases between them. Written as DNA, the CDR3 is TGCAGTCACAGTACCTACAATGAGCAGTTCTTC. This gives the protein CSHSTYNEQFF.

This chain uses TRBV15 with TRBJ2-7; TRBD2 matches 7 bases. Looked up from germline, CDR1 is LNHNV and CDR2 is YYDKDF (reference sequence). Unmatched junction bases numbered 3, after V lost 0 bases and J lost 1 base. There are 15 residues in the CDR3. Written as DNA, the CDR3 is TGTGCCACCAGCAGAGATAAGGGAGGGTCCTACGAGCAGTACTTC. The encoded protein is CATSRDKGGSYEQYF.

This clone was detected only a few times. The chain uses TRBV5-1 and TRBJ1-3; D call uncertain. This CDR3 spans 15 amino acids. Trimming cost V 0 bases and J 0 bases, with 7 bases left between them. The germline V gene has CDR1 SGHRS and CDR2 YFSETQ. The CDR3 loop is CASSLESRSGNTIYF. DNA for the CDR3: TGCGCCAGCAGCTTGGAATCCCGCTCTGGAAACACCATATATTTT.

The rearrangement uses TRBV5-6 and TRBJ2-2, with D perhaps matching TRBD2 (6 bases). V was trimmed by 4 bases and J by 3 bases, leaving 19 bases between them. The CDR3 is 17 residues long. The germline V gene has CDR1 SGHDT and CDR2 YYEEEE. The CDR3 bases are TGTGCCAGCAGCGCCGGCGTACCAGGAGGGGACACCGGGGAGCTGTTTTTT. Its translation: CASSAGVPGGDTGELFF.

The chain couples TRBV28 to TRBJ1-5; 8 bases line up with TRBD1. Germline CDR1 reads MDHEN; CDR2 reads SYDVKM. The CDR3 has 15 residues. The ends lost 2 bases at V and 4 bases at J; junction bases unmatched: 4. CDR3 sequence (DNA): TGTGCCAGCAGTTTACTCGACAGGGGTAATCAGCCCCAGCATTTT. This translates into CASSLLDRGNQPQHF.